In its sample, the clone carrying this TCR beta chain is medium-sized. Its antigen remains unknown. The data were taken from a study of metastatic and nonmetastatic thyroid tumors. Overall study context: Patients with malignant and benign thyroid disease provided blood and tumor or nodule tissue, whose repertoires were compared.

Findings of the study overall: In blood and tumor, TCR beta diversity was reportedly significantly higher in malignant thyroid tumors than in benign nodules.

Original data processing: What underpinned the distant-metastasis classifier for papillary thyroid cancer was the set of CDR3 differences across clinicopathological groups. TCRdb re-analyzed the PCR reads using MiXCR. TCRdb, not the authors, supplied the V and J calls. The data show 20,000 to 25,000 clones, with around 9.9% seen just once and 25% to 35% held by the top ten. No treatment of any kind had been given to any patient before thyroid surgery. The CDR3 is made up of 13 amino acids. V was pared by 7 bases and J by 5 bases, with 13 bases between. Germline V gives CDR1 MNHEY, CDR2 SVGEGT. The gene calls are TRBV6-2 or TRBV6-3 and TRBJ2-3, with D perhaps being TRBD1 or TRBD2 (5 bases each). This clonotype was sampled from a female donor with papillary thyroid cancer or a benign thyroid nodule (not recorded which). Some clones in this sample may be carry-over from other donors' samples. The sample consisted of blood. CDR3 in DNA: TGTGCCAGCATCGGGACCGTCGGAGATACGCAGTATTTT. Translating gives CASIGTVGDTQYF.